Sequencing of this T cell receptor beta chain was carried out in a study of shared clonotypes between healthy human individuals. In the study overall: A couple of female and a few male donors aged 18 to 49 were enrolled.

Germline CDR1 and CDR2: MGHRA and YSYEKL. CDR3 length: 14 residues. The ends were cut back, 2 bases at V and 5 bases at J, with 12 bases in the middle. Remarks on this clone: Antigen: not known.

From CD4+ cells came CD45RA+ naive and CD45RA-negative memory subsets. Study processing details: For the immunoSEQ data, sequences were junction-only without quality scores, so filtering differed. Some clones are missing from TCRdb's copy, which holds only in-frame ones; the method was immunoSEQ multiplex PCR. Clonal size and the V and J genes are those of that table, whereas D and trimming came from the DNA. The table lists fewer than 2.5 million clones, over 85% of them singletons. Notes on the study in general: In a handful of donors, around 5% of naive CD4 clonotypes appeared in common.

Input material: naive CD4+ T cells from PBMCs. Subset given: CD45RA+ positively selected. The rearrangement uses TRBV4-1 and TRBJ2-5; no clear D gene. This TCR derives from a man aged 18 to 29 in good health. Some clones in this sample may be carry-over from other donors' samples. CDR3 sequence (DNA): TGCGCCAGCAGCCAATTTGAGGATCCGGAGACCCAGTACTTC. Its translation is CASSQFEDPETQYF.